This TCR beta chain was observed in a study of cytomegalovirus exposure and HLA in healthy donors. CDR1 SNHLY and CDR2 FYNNEI come from the germline V gene. V lost 5 bases, J lost 1 base, and 8 bases lay in between. The CDR3 loop spans 13 amino acids. A multiplex PCR was run with 60 Vbeta primers and 13 Jbeta primers. Produced via immunoSEQ multiplex PCR; TCRdb's table is partial and in-frame only. The sample holds 99,000 or so clones, 75% to 85% seen once. The sequencing input was PBMCs. The rearrangement links TRBV2 to TRBJ1-1, with a tentative D call TRBD1 (5 bases). This TCR came from a man in his thirties or forties in good health and CMV-seronegative. CDR3: CASSPTGNTEAFF. CDR3 nucleotides: TGTGCCAGCAGTCCTACAGGGAACACTGAAGCTTTCTTT.